This T cell receptor beta chain is from a study of T cell responses to AZD1222 COVID-19 vaccine. The germline V gene has CDR1 KGHSH and CDR2 LQKENI. CDR3 length: 17 amino acids. Trimming removed 1 base from V and 5 bases from J; junction bases left unmatched: 6. This table comes from immunoSEQ multiplex PCR, and its TCRdb copy is limited to in-frame clones, with some not included. The data contain around 140,000 clones, 92% of them singletons. The table lists this clone with a count of one. The V and J genes are TRBV18 and TRBJ2-1; 12 nucleotides align to TRBD2. This receptor was identified in an adult who received the AZD1222 COVID-19 vaccine. Sequenced material: peripheral blood, taken 28 days after the second AZD1222 dose. The CDR3 coding sequence is TGTGCCAGCTCACCACGGCTAGCGGGGGGGCACCACAATGAGCAGTTCTTC. The encoded protein is CASSPRLAGGHHNEQFF.